These 15 T cell receptor beta chains were all obtained from the same sample, sequenced in a study of blood T cells in healthy people across ages (dated by TCRdb to 2013 to 2016). Receptor libraries were prepared by 5' RACE. TCRdb names Illumina HiSeq 2500 as the instrument used. The second PCR ran for roughly 7 to 12 cycles and used a J-beta primer mix along with a sample-barcoded 5' primer. TCRdb itself trimmed the public reads at Q25 with fastp, ran MiXCR and retained productive beta chains. Rows matching on CDR3 protein sequence are summarized as one entry with the most common DNA and genes. The sample has approximately 1.5 million distinct CDR3 sequences on record, roughly a third of them singletons. The biggest ten clones account for approximately 11% of the sample. What was sequenced was blood. Receptors were obtained from a woman younger than 45 in good health.

This clonotype was found a few times. The genes are TRBV20-1 and TRBJ2-5, with D perhaps matching TRBD2 (7 bases). The V end lost 3 bases, the J end lost 0 bases, and 14 bases lay between the germline ends. The length of the CDR3 is 15 residues. Germline lookup yields CDR1 DFQATT and CDR2 SNEGSKA (reference sequence). Here the CDR3 DNA reads TGCAGTGCTAGCCCCGGGGGGCCGTACCAAGAGACCCAGTACTTC. Translated, it gives CSASPGGPYQETQYF.

This clonotype was seen just once. Sequence at one end of the junction differs from germline and may be a read error. The rearrangement uses TRBV15 and TRBJ1-2; 9 bases are shared with TRBD1. The CDR3 has 17 amino acids. Germline V gene sequence: CDR1 LNHNV, CDR2 YYDKDF (reference sequence). Here the CDR3 reads CATCRDVWGDRVKGYTF. The DNA of the CDR3 is TGTGCCACCTGCAGAGACGTCTGGGGGGACAGGGTAAAGGGCTACACCTTC.

The J gene is TRBJ1-4, the V gene TRBV25-1, with 7 bases fitting TRBD1. The J segment lost 8 bases and the V segment lost 2 bases, leaving 8 bases of the junction unmatched. The CDR3 is made up of 15 amino acids. Germline assignment: CDR1 MGHDK and CDR2 SYGVNS. The CDR3 loop is CASSERRGGGEKLFF. CDR3 DNA sequence: TGTGCCAGCAGTGAAAGGCGAGGGGGCGGGGAAAAACTGTTTTTT.

The chain combines TRBV30 with TRBJ1-2; D not resolved. The V end lost 3 bases, the J end lost 3 bases, and 11 bases lay between the germline ends. This CDR3 comprises 13 residues. Germline-derived CDR1 and CDR2 are GTSNPN and SVGIG (reference sequence). CDR3 sequence (DNA): TGTGCCTGGAGGACGGACGCGTACTATGGCTACACCTTC. Translation: CAWRTDAYYGYTF.

This clonotype appeared a single time. Since a much larger clone is just one base distant, this may be a read error. This chain uses TRBV6-2 or TRBV6-3 with TRBJ2-3; D might be TRBD1 (5 bases). The length of the CDR3 is 11 residues. The germline V gene has CDR1 MNHEY and CDR2 SVGEGT. The DNA of the CDR3 is TGTGCCGGCAGTTGGGGCGGTACGCAGTATTTT. Translation: CAGSWGGTQYF.

V and J are TRBV20-1 and TRBJ2-3, with 8 positions matching TRBD2. Trimming removed 3 bases from V and 4 bases from J; junction bases left unmatched: 12. This CDR3 has 16 amino acids. Germline loops: CDR1 DFQATT, CDR2 SNEGSKA (reference sequence). CDR3 sequence (DNA): TGCAGTGCTAGCTTTCGGGGGGGAGCCGGCCCAGATACGCAGTATTTT. This codes for CSASFRGGAGPDTQYF.

This clonotype has ten or more counts. The genes are TRBV11-2 and TRBJ1-6, with TRBD1 as a possible D gene (5 bases). Trimming shortened V by 6 bases and J by 4 bases, and 10 bases separated the two germline ends. This CDR3 spans 14 amino acids. Germline loops: CDR1 SGHAT, CDR2 FQNNGV. The CDR3 DNA sequence: TGTGCCAGCAGTCCGGGACGGTATAATTCACCCCTCCACTTT. This sequence encodes CASSPGRYNSPLHF.

V gene TRBV2 combines with J gene TRBJ2-4; no reliable D call. The CDR3 runs 13 residues. V gave up 8 bases and J gave up 7 bases, with 15 bases separating them. Germline CDR1 reads SNHLY; CDR2 reads FYNNEI. CDR3 nucleotides: TGTGCCAGCGGGGTCTTACCTCGGAACATTCAGTACTTC. This sequence encodes CASGVLPRNIQYF.

This clonotype was seen a single time. The chain combines TRBV7-2 with TRBJ1-2; 9 bases are a match to TRBD1. The CDR3 is 14 residues long. V was clipped by 4 bases and J by 12 bases; unmatched bases: 12. Germline CDR1 and CDR2: SGHTA and FQGNSA. CDR3 residues: CASSSLGTGFGHTF. As DNA, the CDR3 is TGTGCCAGCAGCTCTCTAGGGACAGGGTTCGGCCACACCTTC.

This clonotype was seen a handful of times. V usage is TRBV10-3 and J usage is TRBJ2-5; 7 bases align to TRBD1. This CDR3 has 14 amino acids. The V gene end was trimmed by 2 bases and the J gene end by 5 bases; junction bases not matched to a gene: 5. Germline CDR1 ENHRY, CDR2 SYGVKD. Here the CDR3 reads CAISEATGLETQYF. CDR3 in DNA: TGTGCCATCAGTGAGGCGACAGGGTTGGAGACCCAGTACTTC.

For this clonotype: It is unclear where the CDR3 begins or ends on the DNA, so no DNA is shown, and the CDR3 is as TCRdb lists it. The chain links TRBV28 to TRBJ2-7; the table gives TRBD2 as D, unverified against the DNA. Germline CDR1 reads MDHEN; CDR2 reads SYDVKM. The CDR3 is made up of 15 amino acids, end residues included. CDR3 sequence: CASSLRARGSSEQYF.

This clonotype was seen once. The chain's CDR3 is CASSNRLGTEGFGYTF. CDR3 in DNA: TGTGCCAGCAGTAACCGACTCGGGACAGAGGGCTTTGGCTACACCTTC. The chain couples TRBV28 to TRBJ1-2, with TRBD1 identical over 7 bases. The germline V gene has CDR1 MDHEN and CDR2 SYDVKM. The length of the CDR3 is 16 residues. The ends lost 5 bases at V and 7 bases at J; junction bases unmatched: 16.

The V and J genes are TRBV2 and TRBJ2-3, with D maybe TRBD1 (6 bases). CDR3 length equals 17 residues. The V and J ends lost 5 bases and 4 bases respectively, with 22 bases between them. Germline CDR1 and CDR2: SNHLY and FYNNEI. The CDR3 nucleotides read TGTGCCAGCAGTCCCCGCCCATTGACAGGTCCCGCAGATACGCAGTATTTT. Protein product: CASSPRPLTGPADTQYF.

This clonotype has just a few counts. This sequence joins TRBV6-5 and TRBJ2-5; D tentatively reads TRBD1 or TRBD2 (6 bases each). Trimming shortened V by 4 bases and J by 11 bases, and 23 bases separated the two germline ends. Germline CDR1 and CDR2: MNHEY and SVGAGI. This CDR3 contains 15 residues. CDR3 loop: CASSFGYREVGEQYF. CDR3 DNA: TGTGCCAGCAGTTTTGGGTACAGGGAGGTGGGAGAGCAGTACTTC.

The table lists this clonotype with a few counts. The genes are TRBV12-3 or TRBV12-4 and TRBJ2-5; 7 positions agree with TRBD2. V trimming: 2 bases; J trimming: 0 bases; junction bases outside the gene matches: 3. CDR3 length: 15 amino acids. For the CDR3, the DNA is TGTGCCAGCAGTTTAAGCGGGACGTACCAAGAGACCCAGTACTTC. Its protein product is CASSLSGTYQETQYF.